This T cell receptor beta chain comes out of a study of T cells in Graves' hyperthyroidism and ophthalmopathy. The germline CDR1 and CDR2 sequences are DFQATT and SNEGSKA (reference sequence). The trim removed 5 bases at V and 2 bases at J, leaving 10 bases unmatched. The CDR3 runs 15 residues. Each diagnosis drew on symptoms, thyroxine, TRAb, thyroid ultrasound and orbital computed tomography findings. This clonotype was observed many times. TCR beta CDR3 regions were amplified from RNA transcripts. In the first-round RT-PCR of the TCR CDR3, the HTBI primer set was used. TCRdb fed the multiplex PCR reads into MiXCR, producing one record per CDR3 protein. The sample holds roughly 500,000 distinct CDR3 sequences, roughly 13% seen once.

Sequences were obtained from blood. This TCR was sampled from a woman in her 30s with Graves' hyperthyroidism that later progressed to Graves' ophthalmopathy. The chain recombines TRBV20-1 with TRBJ2-3; TRBD2 aligns across 7 bases. The CDR3 region is CSAPPGGRPTDTQYF. CDR3 sequence (DNA): TGCAGTGCTCCTCCGGGAGGAAGACCCACAGATACGCAGTATTTT.